Below are 9 T cell receptor beta chains sequenced from a single sample in a study of PD-1 blockade in classical Hodgkin lymphoma (dated by TCRdb to about 2020). Receptor amplification or capture employed the immunoSEQ multiplex PCR assay. The immuneACCESS repertoire file appears here via TCRdb, limited to in-frame rearrangements. These files lack a portion of the clones; in checked studies, under half of the deficit traces to unresolved V genes, and the cause of the others is not known. For this sample there are some 21,000 clones; approximately 94% appear just once. Of the sample, about 5% falls within the top ten clones. The time point label of this sample denotes: newly diagnosed, previously untreated cHL patient sample. What was sequenced was peripheral blood mononuclear cells (PBMCs). The origin of the receptors is a human donor with classical Hodgkin lymphoma.

The chain joins TRBV10-3 to TRBJ1-5; TRBD1 matches 8 bases. CDR3 size: 15 residues. Germline CDR1 reads ENHRY; CDR2 reads SYGVKD. V lost 8 bases, J lost 2 bases, and 8 bases stayed unmatched. CDR3 region: CAIREGTGGNQPQHF. CDR3 in DNA: TGTGCCATCCGAGAAGGGACAGGCGGCAATCAGCCCCAGCATTTT.

The chain has TRBV11-2 and TRBJ1-5, with 9 bases identical to TRBD1. The CDR3 is 14 amino acids. V lost 5 bases, J lost 6 bases, and 5 bases stayed unmatched. Germline CDR1 reads SGHAT; CDR2 reads FQNNGV. CDR3 sequence reads: CASSPTGGFQPQHF. CDR3 sequence (DNA): TGTGCCAGCAGCCCCACAGGGGGCTTTCAGCCCCAGCATTTT.

DNA of the CDR3: TGTGCCAGCAGCTTGGGGTGGGGAGGTTACAATGAGCAGTTCTTC. Translation gives CASSLGWGGYNEQFF. This sequence joins TRBV5-6 and TRBJ2-1, with TRBD2 as a possible D gene (6 bases). The germline V gene has CDR1 SGHDT and CDR2 YYEEEE. Trimming took off 0 bases at V and 4 bases at J, with 11 bases between the two ends. CDR3 length: 15 amino acids.

The genes are TRBV19 and TRBJ1-4, with TRBD1 identical over 7 bases. CDR1 LNHDA and CDR2 SQIVND come from the germline V gene (reference sequence). V shed 9 bases, J shed 3 bases, and the junction held 7 bases outside the gene matches. This CDR3 contains 14 residues. CDR3 in DNA: TGTGCCAGCACAGGGGACAGCGCTAATGAAAAACTGTTTTTT. Translated: CASTGDSANEKLFF. The full variable domain, in which reference TRBV19 and TRBJ1-4 provide the parts outside the CDR3, is DGGITQSPKYLFRKEGQNVTLSCEQNLNHDAMYWYRQDPGQGLRLIYYSQIVNDFQKGDIAEGYSVSREKKESFPLTVTSAQKNPTAFYLCASTGDSANEKLFFGSGTQLSVL.

The chain has TRBV7-2 and TRBJ1-1, with a weak D call TRBD1 (5 bases). V was clipped by 1 base and J by 3 bases, with 12 bases between them. Germline V CDR1 and CDR2: SGHTA, FQGNSA. The CDR3 runs to 15 residues. The CDR3 sequence is CASSLDLGQDTEAFF. CDR3 sequence (DNA): TGTGCCAGCAGCTTAGATCTGGGGCAGGACACTGAAGCTTTCTTT.

The chain joins TRBV2 to TRBJ1-1, with D unclear. CDR1 and CDR2 (germline): SNHLY, FYNNEI. CDR3 length: 13 residues. Deletions cut 6 bases from V and 0 bases from J, with 8 bases between. The CDR3, as DNA: TGTGCCAGCAGAGTTGTCATGAACACTGAAGCTTTCTTT. This sequence encodes CASRVVMNTEAFF.

V usage is TRBV19 and J usage is TRBJ2-3; D tentatively fits TRBD1 or TRBD2 (5 bases each). The germline V gene has CDR1 LNHDA and CDR2 SQIVND (reference sequence). The CDR3 runs 18 residues. Trimming shortened V by 4 bases and J by 3 bases, and 23 bases separated the two germline ends. The CDR3 region is CASSTPRPQGPSTDTQYF. The CDR3 DNA reads as TGTGCCAGTAGTACTCCCCGGCCGCAGGGACCTTCGACAGATACGCAGTATTTT.

CDR3 nucleotide sequence: TGTGCCAGCAGCCCACTAACCCAGGGGTCCTATGGCTACACCTTC. Translating it yields CASSPLTQGSYGYTF. This chain joins TRBV6-1 and TRBJ1-2; possible D gene TRBD1, 6 bases. The CDR3 runs 15 residues. Germline loops: CDR1 MNHNS, CDR2 SASEGT. Trimming removed 6 bases at V and 4 bases at J, with 18 bases between.

V is TRBV5-4 and J is TRBJ2-5; 13 nucleotides agree with TRBD2. Germline V gene lookup returns CDR1 SGHNT and CDR2 YYREEE (reference sequence). This CDR3 has 15 residues. Germline trimming cut 4 bases from V and 4 bases from J; bases unmatched to any gene: 4. The CDR3 DNA follows: TGTGCCAGCAGCGTACGACTAGCGGGGGGAGAGACCCAGTACTTC. Its protein product is CASSVRLAGGETQYF.